The sequence of this T cell receptor (beta chain) was determined in a study of T-cell memory formation after mild COVID-19. Whole-study results and caveats: In pre-infection memory, a portion of responding clones appeared, which suggested that cross-reactive memory joined. Balance between CD4 and CD8 was seen in clones contracting day 15 to 85, and a CD4+ lean was seen in later expanders. Mainly in CM and EM were contracting CD4+ clones; CD8+ were in EMRA.

The sample holds a few counts of this clonotype. Its antigen is not known. Constant-segment primers served in 5'RACE that generated TCR alpha and TCR beta cDNA libraries bearing sample barcodes and UMIs. A single record per CDR3 protein comes from TCRdb applying MiXCR to the 5' RACE reads. In the table there are 250,000 to 350,000 distinct CDR3 sequences, more than 15% of which are singletons. Germline V CDR1 and CDR2: DFQATT, SNEGSKA (reference sequence). V was shortened by 3 bases and J by 0 bases, with 9 bases between the two germline ends. The CDR3 sequence is 14 residues long. This chain links TRBV20-1 with TRBJ1-5; D gene unclear. What was sequenced was PBMCs or a T cell subset sorted from them (not recorded which). The sequence came from a man aged 18 to 29 who had mild COVID-19 (a few samples of this study predate the infection). Cell type and time point are not known. The CDR3 DNA is TGCAGTGCTAGGCCTTCCTATAGCAATCAGCCCCAGCATTTT. Translated: CSARPSYSNQPQHF.